The rows below give T cell receptor beta chains drawn from one sample of a study of control samples from healthy donors and cancer patients. Generated by immunoSEQ multiplex PCR, the TCRdb table keeps only in-frame clones and is missing some. The table includes approximately 17,000 clones, around 90% detected once. Sequencing was carried out using PBMCs. These receptor sequences come from a man between 60 and 70 years old with head and neck cancer. CDR3s include the opening cysteine and the closing phenylalanine or tryptophan.

v_call cdr3_aa
TRBV5-6 CASSRGQSSYNEQFF
TRBV7-2 CASSWAGVEAFF
TRBV10-3 CAISQGFGSNQPQHF
TRBV20-1 CSASRAQGYTF
TRBV18 CASSPGGGTDTQYF
TRBV7-8 CASSPEGQAYNSPLHF
TRBV5-6 CASSLDGRNEKLFF
TRBV3-1/TRBV3-2 CASSRQGQPQHF
TRBV3-1/TRBV3-2 CASSQVADRTFYEQYF
TRBV5-1 CASSFLRGAISNQPQHF
TRBV29-1 CSVGGAGELFF
TRBV29-1 CSVRFEGASNTEAFF
TRBV7-8 CASSLAGERGLNTEAFF
TRBV9 CASSITSGGSIEQFF
TRBV6-1 CASSEGRTGSYEQYF
TRBV6-5 CASRGGTPSTDTQYF
TRBV19 CASRLGGGRSNQPQHF
TRBV24-1 CATSDLQGGQTYYSNQPQHF
TRBV6-5 CASSYSIMVATEAFF
TRBV19 CASMGATSRRGEQFF
TRBV6-5 CASRLAGPTGELFF
TRBV21-1 CAGWTQRGDYGYTF
TRBV18 CASSRKGGVNTEAFF
TRBV18 CASSRLQGSSYNEQFF
TRBV29-1 CSGGRHPNTEAFF
TRBV6-5 CASSYSSGGGLFEQFF
TRBV11-2 CASSLDLGYMPQHF
TRBV28 CAGGTGRYTEAFF
TRBV13 CASSGLENGKTQYF
TRBV5-1 CASSLVPPNGGYTF
TRBV9 CASSLAGAGNTIYF
TRBV12-3/TRBV12-4 CASTRGTGDTQYF
TRBV6-1 CASSDRLYGYTF
TRBV7-2 CASSNEPRGGQTQYF
TRBV14 CASSYGGGADIQYF
TRBV3-1/TRBV3-2 CASSQLRQPRTQYF
TRBV12-3/TRBV12-4 CASSLGQETQYF
TRBV7-2 CASNLSNRNSPLHF
TRBV18 CASLRDGDYEQYF
TRBV29-1 CSVGGLVQYF
TRBV5-4 CASSLGGGGSYEQYF
TRBV13 CASTEGGARGYTF
TRBV2 CASSNQGVGNQPQHF
TRBV18 CASYRGDSEKLFF
TRBV3-1/TRBV3-2 CASSQDWDLIGGGYTF
TRBV4-1 CASSQEGHQPQHF
TRBV9 CASSAGTNYEQYF
TRBV5-1 CASSSGWTSGGNTDTQYF
TRBV6-5 CASRWTGGGKDGYTF